Below, one TCR beta chain is given with its context. Its matching antigen is unknown. These data are taken from a study of OX40 agonist ivuxolimab in advanced cancers. Study-wide context: Each patient was given ivuxolimab into a vein every 2 weeks, at 0.01 to 10 mg/kg. Study observations and caveats: Blood T cells, both CD4+ and CD8+, expanded clonally by week 6 at 0.1 to 3.0 mg/kg.

CDR3 length: 14 amino acids. Germline lookup yields CDR1 SGHAT and CDR2 FQNNGV. V lost 5 bases to trimming and J lost 1 base, with 10 bases between them. Produced via immunoSEQ multiplex PCR; TCRdb's table is partial and in-frame only. The sample yields 70,000 to 80,000 clones, approximately 89% seen once. This chain connects TRBV11-2 to TRBJ2-3; D tentatively fits TRBD1 or TRBD2 (5 bases each). This clonotype was obtained from an adult with an advanced solid tumor such as melanoma, head and neck, liver or kidney cancer. The sample here was CD4+ or CD8+ T cells sorted from blood, taken in a trial of the OX40 agonist ivuxolimab. The CDR3 DNA sequence: TGTGCCAGCAGCCCCGGGACGGGCACAGATACGCAGTATTTT. This codes for CASSPGTGTDTQYF.